This T cell receptor beta chain was retrieved from a study of shared clonotypes between healthy human individuals. Overall study: Donors had three CD4 naive, three CD4 memory, two CD8 naive and one CD8 memory plate apiece.

In this sample, this clone turned up once. TCRdb's table, derived via immunoSEQ multiplex PCR, lists solely in-frame clones and lacks some. There are millions of clones in the sample; approximately 95% occur only once, and roughly 0.13% lies in the top ten. The V end lost 0 bases, the J end lost 7 bases, and 10 bases lay between the germline ends. This CDR3 comprises 14 residues. The germline gives CDR1 MDHEN, CDR2 SYDVKM. Material: naive CD4+ T cells sorted from blood. The subset here: CD45RA+ positively selected. J is TRBJ2-4 and V is TRBV28; D ambiguous. This receptor was identified in a man in his late teens or twenties in good health. The CDR3 DNA follows: TGTGCCAGCAGTTTATGGGCAGGAGCCAACATTCAGTACTTC. It codes for CASSLWAGANIQYF.